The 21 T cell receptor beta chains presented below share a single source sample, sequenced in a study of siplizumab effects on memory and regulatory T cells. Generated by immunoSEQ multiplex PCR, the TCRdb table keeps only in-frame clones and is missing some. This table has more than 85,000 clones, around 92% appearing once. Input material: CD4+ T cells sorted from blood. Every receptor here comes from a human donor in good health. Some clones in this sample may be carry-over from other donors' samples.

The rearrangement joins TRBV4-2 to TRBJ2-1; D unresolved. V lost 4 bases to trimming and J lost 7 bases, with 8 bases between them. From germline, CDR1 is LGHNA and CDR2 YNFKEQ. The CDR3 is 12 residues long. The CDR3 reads CASSLNINEQFF. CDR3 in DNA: TGTGCCAGCAGCCTCAACATAAATGAGCAGTTCTTC.

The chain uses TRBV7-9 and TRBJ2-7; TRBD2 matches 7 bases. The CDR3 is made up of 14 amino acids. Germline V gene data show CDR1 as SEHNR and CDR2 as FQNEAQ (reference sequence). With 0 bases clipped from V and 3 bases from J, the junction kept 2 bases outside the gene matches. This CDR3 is CASSLAGGIYEQYF. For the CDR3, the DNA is TGTGCCAGCAGCTTAGCGGGAGGGATCTACGAGCAGTACTTC.

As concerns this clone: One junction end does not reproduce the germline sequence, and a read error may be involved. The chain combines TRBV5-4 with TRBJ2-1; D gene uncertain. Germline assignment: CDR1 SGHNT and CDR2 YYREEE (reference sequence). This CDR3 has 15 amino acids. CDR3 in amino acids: CAGSSYRNTYNEQFF. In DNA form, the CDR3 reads TGTGCCGGCAGCTCCTACAGAAACACCTACAATGAGCAGTTCTTC.

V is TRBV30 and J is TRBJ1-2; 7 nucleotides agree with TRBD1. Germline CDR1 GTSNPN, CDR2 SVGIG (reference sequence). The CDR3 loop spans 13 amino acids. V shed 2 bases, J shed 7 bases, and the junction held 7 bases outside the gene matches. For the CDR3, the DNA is TGTGCCTGGAGTCGACAGGGTCATAGTGGCTACACCTTC. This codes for CAWSRQGHSGYTF.

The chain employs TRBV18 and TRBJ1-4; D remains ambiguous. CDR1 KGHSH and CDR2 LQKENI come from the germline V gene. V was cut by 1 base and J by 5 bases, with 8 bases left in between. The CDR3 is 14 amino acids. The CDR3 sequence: CASSPRGSNEKLFF. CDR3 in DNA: TGTGCCAGCTCACCACGGGGTTCGAATGAAAAACTGTTTTTT.

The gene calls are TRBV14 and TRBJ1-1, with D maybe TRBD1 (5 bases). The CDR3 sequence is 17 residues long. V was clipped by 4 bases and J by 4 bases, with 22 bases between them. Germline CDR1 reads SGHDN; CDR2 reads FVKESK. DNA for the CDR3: TGTGCCAGCAGCCCCCCTATGGGTAGGGGCAGGAGCACTGAAGCTTTCTTT. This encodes CASSPPMGRGRSTEAFF. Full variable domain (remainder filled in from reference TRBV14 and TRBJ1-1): EAGVTQFPSHSVIEKGQTVTLRCDPISGHDNLYWYRRVMGKEIKFLLHFVKESKQDESGMPNNRFLAERTGGTYSTLKVQPAELEDSGVYFCASSPPMGRGRSTEAFFGQGTRLTVV.

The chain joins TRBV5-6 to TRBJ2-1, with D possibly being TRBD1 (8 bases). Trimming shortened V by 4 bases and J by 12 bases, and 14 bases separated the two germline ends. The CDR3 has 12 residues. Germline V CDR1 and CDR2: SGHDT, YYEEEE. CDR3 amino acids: CASSGGDRPQFF. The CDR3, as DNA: TGTGCCAGCAGCGGGGGGGACAGGCCGCAGTTCTTC.

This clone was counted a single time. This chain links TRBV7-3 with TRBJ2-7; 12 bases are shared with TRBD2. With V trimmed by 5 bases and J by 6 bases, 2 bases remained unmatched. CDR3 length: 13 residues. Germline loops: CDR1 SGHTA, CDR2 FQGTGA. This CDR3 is CASSLTSGSEQYF. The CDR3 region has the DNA TGTGCCAGCAGCCTGACTAGCGGGAGCGAGCAGTACTTC.

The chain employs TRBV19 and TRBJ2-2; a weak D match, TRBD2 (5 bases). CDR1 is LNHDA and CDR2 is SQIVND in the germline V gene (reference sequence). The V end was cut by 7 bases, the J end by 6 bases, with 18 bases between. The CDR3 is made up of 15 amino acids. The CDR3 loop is CASKPGGSGSGELFF. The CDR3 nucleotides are TGTGCCAGTAAACCAGGCGGGTCGGGATCCGGGGAGCTGTTTTTT. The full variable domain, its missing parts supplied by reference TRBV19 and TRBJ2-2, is DGGITQSPKYLFRKEGQNVTLSCEQNLNHDAMYWYRQDPGQGLRLIYYSQIVNDFQKGDIAEGYSVSREKKESFPLTVTSAQKNPTAFYLCASKPGGSGSGELFFGEGSRLTVL.

The CDR3 DNA sequence: TGTGCCAGCAGTGTGGGGGACTACGAGCAGTACTTC. Amino acid sequence: CASSVGDYEQYF. The chain uses TRBV2 and TRBJ2-7; D tentatively reads TRBD1 or TRBD2 (5 bases each). The germline V gene encodes CDR1 SNHLY and CDR2 FYNNEI. The CDR3 extends over 12 amino acids. Trimming removed 4 bases at V and 3 bases at J, with 7 bases between.

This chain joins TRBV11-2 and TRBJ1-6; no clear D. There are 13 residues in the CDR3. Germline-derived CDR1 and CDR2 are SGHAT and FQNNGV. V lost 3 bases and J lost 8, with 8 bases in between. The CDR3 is CASSLAVDSPLHF. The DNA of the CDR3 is TGTGCCAGCAGCTTGGCGGTGGATTCACCCCTCCACTTT.

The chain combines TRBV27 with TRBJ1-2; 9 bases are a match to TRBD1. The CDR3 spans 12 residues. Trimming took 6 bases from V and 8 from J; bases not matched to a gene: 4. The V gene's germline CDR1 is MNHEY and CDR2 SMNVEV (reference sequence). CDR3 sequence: CASSGTGSGYTF. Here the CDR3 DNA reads TGTGCCAGCAGCGGGACAGGGAGCGGCTACACCTTC.

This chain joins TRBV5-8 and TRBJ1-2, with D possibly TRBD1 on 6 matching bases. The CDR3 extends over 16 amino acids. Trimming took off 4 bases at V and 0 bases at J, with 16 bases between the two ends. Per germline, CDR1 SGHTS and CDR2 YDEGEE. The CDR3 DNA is TGTGCCAGCAGCAAACAGGGAGCCATCTCTAACTATGGCTACACCTTC. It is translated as CASSKQGAISNYGYTF.

In DNA form, the CDR3 reads TGTGCCAGCAGCCCAGGGACAGGGAGGACTGAAGCTTTCTTT. Amino acid sequence: CASSPGTGRTEAFF. The V gene is TRBV13, the J gene TRBJ1-1; TRBD1 agrees at 9 bases. The ends lost 5 bases at V and 5 bases at J; junction bases unmatched: 6. Germline lookup yields CDR1 PRHDT and CDR2 FYEKMQ (reference sequence). CDR3 size: 14 residues.

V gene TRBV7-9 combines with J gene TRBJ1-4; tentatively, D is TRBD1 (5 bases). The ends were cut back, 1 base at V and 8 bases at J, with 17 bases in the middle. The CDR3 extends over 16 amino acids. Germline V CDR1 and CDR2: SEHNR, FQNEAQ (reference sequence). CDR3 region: CASSLELGGSGEKLFF. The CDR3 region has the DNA TGTGCCAGCAGCTTAGAGCTTGGGGGATCAGGGGAAAAACTGTTTTTT.

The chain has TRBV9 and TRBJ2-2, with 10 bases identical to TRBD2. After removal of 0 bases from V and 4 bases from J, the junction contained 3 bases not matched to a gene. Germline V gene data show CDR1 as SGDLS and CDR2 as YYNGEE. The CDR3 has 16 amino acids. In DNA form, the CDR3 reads TGTGCCAGCAGCGTAGATTGGACTAGCGGCACCGGGGAGCTGTTTTTT. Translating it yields CASSVDWTSGTGELFF.

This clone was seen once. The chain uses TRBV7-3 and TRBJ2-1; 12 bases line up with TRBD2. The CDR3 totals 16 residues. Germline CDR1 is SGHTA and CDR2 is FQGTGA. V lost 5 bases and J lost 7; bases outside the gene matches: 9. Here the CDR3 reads CASSRLAGGPDNEQFF. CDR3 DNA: TGTGCCAGCAGCCGGCTAGCGGGAGGGCCGGATAATGAGCAGTTCTTC.

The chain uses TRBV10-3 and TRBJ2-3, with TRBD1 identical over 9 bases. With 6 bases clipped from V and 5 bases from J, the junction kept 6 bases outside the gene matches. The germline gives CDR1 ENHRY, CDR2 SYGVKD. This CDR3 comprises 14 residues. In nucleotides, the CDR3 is TGTGCCATCAGGGAAGGACAGGGGAGAGATACGCAGTATTTT. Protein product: CAIREGQGRDTQYF.

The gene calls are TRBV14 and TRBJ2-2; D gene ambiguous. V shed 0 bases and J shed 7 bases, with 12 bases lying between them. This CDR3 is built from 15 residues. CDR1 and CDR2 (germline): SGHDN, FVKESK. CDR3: CASSQDSPPGGELFF. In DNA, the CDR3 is TGTGCCAGCAGCCAAGATTCCCCGCCGGGCGGGGAGCTGTTTTTT.

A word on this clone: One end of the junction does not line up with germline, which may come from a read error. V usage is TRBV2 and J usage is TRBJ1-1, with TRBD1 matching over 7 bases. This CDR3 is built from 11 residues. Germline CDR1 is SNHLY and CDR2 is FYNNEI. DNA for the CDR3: TGTGCCAGCAGTGACCCCGGGACAGCCCGTTTT. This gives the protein CASSDPGTARF.

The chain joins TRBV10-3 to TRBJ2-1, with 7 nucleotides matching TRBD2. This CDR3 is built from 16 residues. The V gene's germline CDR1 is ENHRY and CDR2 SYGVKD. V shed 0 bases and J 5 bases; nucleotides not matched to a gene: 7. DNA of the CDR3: TGTGCCATCAGTGAGTCGGCTGGCGGGAGCAACAATGAGCAGTTCTTC. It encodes CAISESAGGSNNEQFF.